This T cell receptor (beta chain) was obtained from a study of blood T cell repertoires in COVID-19. Clones were read by immunoSEQ multiplex PCR, and TCRdb kept only the in-frame ones, dropping some. Here the sample spans about 90,000 clones, approximately 75% being singletons. Only a few counts were recorded for this clone. J was trimmed by 4 bases and V by 6 bases; bases with no gene match: 8. Per germline, CDR1 SNHLY and CDR2 FYNNEI. This CDR3 spans 14 amino acids. The rearrangement uses TRBV2 and TRBJ1-1, with 7 nucleotides matching TRBD1. This sequence originates from a human donor in a cohort sampled during active COVID-19. Sequenced input: peripheral blood. The CDR3 coding sequence is TGTGCCAGCAGATTCAGGGGGATGGTCACTGAAGCTTTCTTT. It specifies CASRFRGMVTEAFF. Based on the CDR3 plus reference TRBV2 and TRBJ1-1, the full variable domain is EPEVTQTPSHQVTQMGQEVILRCVPISNHLYFYWYRQILGQKVEFLVSFYNNEISEKSEIFDDQFSVERPDGSNFTLKIRSTKLEDSAMYFCASRFRGMVTEAFFGQGTRLTVV.